This T cell receptor beta chain comes out of a study of control samples from healthy donors and cancer patients. V was clipped by 4 bases and J by 2 bases, with 9 bases between them. CDR1 is SGDLS and CDR2 is YYNGEE in the germline V gene. The CDR3 contains 14 residues. Only in-frame clones appear in the TCRdb table, and some are missing; sequencing was by immunoSEQ multiplex PCR. The sample yields 100,000 to 120,000 clones, about four fifths seen once. V is TRBV9 and J is TRBJ2-2; the D gene is possibly TRBD1 (5 bases). The TCR was taken from a woman between 50 and 59 years old in good health. The sample consisted of blood. The chain's CDR3 is CASSRQSNTGELFF. The CDR3 DNA follows: TGTGCCAGCAGCCGACAGTCAAACACCGGGGAGCTGTTTTTT.